This TCR beta chain came from a study of CD8 T cells in Susac syndrome. As for this clonotype: Its specificity is not known.

Germline V gives CDR1 SGHTA, CDR2 FQGNSA. Trimming shortened V by 2 bases and J by 1 base, and 10 bases separated the two germline ends. The CDR3 totals 15 residues. Study observations and caveats: The study admitted that it had a relatively small number of individuals in its TCR sequencing and HLA analysis.

High-throughput TCR beta sequencing covered peripheral CD8+ and CD4+ T cells. Healthy donors were controls matched for age and sex. Reverse transcription of roughly 0.5 to 1 ug RNA used random hexamers. Amplification of TCR beta CDR3 by immunoSEQ multiplex PCR spanned 54 Vbeta and 13 Jbeta. TCRdb itself ran the immunoSEQ multiplex PCR reads through MiXCR, one entry per CDR3 protein. The table includes 180,000 or so distinct CDR3 sequences, just under 95% detected once. The material sequenced was CD4+ T cells from PBMCs. This sequence was found in a human donor in good health. The chain carries TRBV7-2 and TRBJ2-3; perhaps TRBD1 as D (5 bases). As DNA, the CDR3 is TGTGCCAGCAGCTTACAACAGGTGGGCACAGATACGCAGTATTTT. The encoded protein is CASSLQQVGTDTQYF.